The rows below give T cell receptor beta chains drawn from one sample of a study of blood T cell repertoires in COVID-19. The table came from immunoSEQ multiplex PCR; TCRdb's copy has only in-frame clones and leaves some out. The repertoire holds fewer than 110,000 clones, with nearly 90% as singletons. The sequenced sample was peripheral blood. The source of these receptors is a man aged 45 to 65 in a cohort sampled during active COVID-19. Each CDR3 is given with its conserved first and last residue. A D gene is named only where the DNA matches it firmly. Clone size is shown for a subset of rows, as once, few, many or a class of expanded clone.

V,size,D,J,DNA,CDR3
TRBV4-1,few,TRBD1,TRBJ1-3,TGCGCCAGCAGCCAAGAGGGCAGGGGGGGAAACACCATATATTTT,CASSQEGRGGNTIYF
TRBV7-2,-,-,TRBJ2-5,TGTGCCAGCAGCCCCTGGGAAAGGGGGGAGACCCAGTACTTC,CASSPWERGETQYF
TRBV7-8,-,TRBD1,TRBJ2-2,TGTGCCAGCAGCCCCCAGGGGGCGGTCACCGGGGAGCTGTTTTTT,CASSPQGAVTGELFF
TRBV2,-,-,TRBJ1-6,TGTGCCAGCAGTTCTGGCAGGGCGTTGGGTTCACCCCTCCACTTT,CASSSGRALGSPLHF
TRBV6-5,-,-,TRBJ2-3,TGTGCCAGCAGACCGACAGCAGATACGCAGTATTTT,CASRPTADTQYF
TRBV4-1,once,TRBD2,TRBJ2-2,TGCGCCAGCAGCCAAGACGCACTAGCGGGGGACCCGAACACCGGGGAGCTGTTTTTT,CASSQDALAGDPNTGELFF
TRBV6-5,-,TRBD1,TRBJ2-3,TGTGCCAGCAGTTACTCGATCCAGGGGGCAGATACGCAGTATTTT,CASSYSIQGADTQYF
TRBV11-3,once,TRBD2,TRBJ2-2,TGTGCCAGCAGCTTAGACTTGCGGGGGGGCACCGGGGAGCTGTTTTTT,CASSLDLRGGTGELFF
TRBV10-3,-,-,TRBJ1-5,TGTGCCATCAGAGGTGAGACACCCAATCAGCCCCAGCATTTT,CAIRGETPNQPQHF
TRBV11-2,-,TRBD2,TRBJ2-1,TGTGCCAGCAGCTTAGCGGGGGGGTCCTACAATGAGCAGTTCTTC,CASSLAGGSYNEQFF
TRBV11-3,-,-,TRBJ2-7,TGTGCCAGCAGCCTCCTGGGGGGAGGCGAGCAGTACTTC,CASSLLGGGEQYF
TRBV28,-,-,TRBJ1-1,TGTGCCACCATGATGAGACGGGGCACTGAAGCTTTCTTT,CATMMRRGTEAFF
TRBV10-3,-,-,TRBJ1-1,TGTGCCATCAGTTTTTCCGCAGGATTGAACACTGAAGCTTTCTTT,CAISFSAGLNTEAFF
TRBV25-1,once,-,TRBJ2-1,TGTGCCAGCACCCCTGGCGGTTACAATGAGCAGTTCTTC,CASTPGGYNEQFF
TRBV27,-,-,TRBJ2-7,TGTGCCAGCAGGCGGACAATGAACTACGAGCAGTACTTC,CASRRTMNYEQYF